Described below is a single T cell receptor (beta chain) sequence and its context. Investigators spread the genomic DNA of each subset evenly over several immunoSEQ plates. The repertoire was sequenced with immunoSEQ multiplex PCR; TCRdb's copy has only in-frame clones and lacks some. The sample yields around 2.5 million clones, approximately 94% seen once. This CDR3 contains 14 residues. The ends were cut back, 5 bases at V and 9 bases at J, with 17 bases in the middle. Germline assignment: CDR1 SEHNR and CDR2 FQNEAQ (reference sequence). This sample was included in a study of shared clonotypes between healthy human individuals.

This clonotype was obtained from a man between 18 and 35 years old in good health. Some clones in this sample may be carry-over from other donors' samples. The sequenced sample consisted of naive CD4+ T cells from PBMCs. The subset denotes: CD45RA+ positively selected. The rearrangement joins TRBV7-9 to TRBJ2-1, with no clear D. CDR3 bases: TGTGCCAGCAGCCCCCGAGATAGTTACGGTGAGCAGTTCTTC. It is translated as CASSPRDSYGEQFF.